These 5 T cell receptor beta chains share one sample of origin, sequenced in a study of glioma-infiltrating T cells. Using RNA template, CDR3s of TCR alpha and beta were amplified with iRepertoire arm-PCR. MiXCR was run by TCRdb on the multiplex PCR reads, yielding one entry per CDR3 protein. The repertoire holds approximately 100,000 distinct CDR3 sequences, with 29% as singletons. Sequencing used glioma tissue, nonneoplastic brain tissue, or PBMCs (not recorded which). Every receptor here comes from a human donor with low-grade glioma or glioblastoma, undergoing nonglioma brain surgery, or in good health (not recorded which).

The sample holds many counts of this clonotype. The chain employs TRBV29-1 and TRBJ2-3; D is perhaps TRBD2 (6 bases). The CDR3 is 13 amino acids. Germline-derived CDR1 and CDR2 are SQVTM and ANQGSEA. V lost 3 bases and J lost 2, with 9 bases in between. The CDR3 loop reads CSVDGGLTDTQYF. The CDR3 nucleotides are TGCAGCGTTGACGGGGGTCTCACAGATACGCAGTATTTT.

This clonotype was detected only a few times. The chain couples TRBV4-1 to TRBJ2-1; a weak D match, TRBD1 (5 bases). Deletions cut 4 bases from V and 4 bases from J, with 8 bases between. Germline CDR1 and CDR2: MGHRA and YSYEKL. CDR3 length: 13 residues. The CDR3 sequence: CASSLDRYNEQFF. The CDR3, as DNA: TGCGCCAGCAGCCTTGACAGATACAATGAGCAGTTCTTC.

This clonotype was observed a handful of times. The chain carries TRBV12-3 or TRBV12-4 and TRBJ2-3, with 10 bases aligning to TRBD2. The V and J ends lost 6 bases and 1 base, in that order; junction bases with no gene match: 13. The CDR3 has 18 residues. CDR3: CASSSTKKLAGRTDTQYF. As DNA, the CDR3 is TGTGCCAGCAGCTCGACCAAAAAACTAGCGGGGCGCACAGATACGCAGTATTTT.

A single count supports this clonotype. The J gene is TRBJ2-1, the V gene TRBV27, with 14 bases that match TRBD2. V lost 5 bases, J lost 5 bases, and 5 bases stayed unmatched. The germline CDR1 and CDR2 sequences are MNHEY and SMNVEV (reference sequence). There are 16 residues in the CDR3. As DNA, the CDR3 is TGTGCCAGCAGTAGAGGACTAGCGGGGGGCGACAATGAGCAGTTCTTC. Residues: CASSRGLAGGDNEQFF.

This clonotype was recorded many times. The rearrangement joins TRBV5-1 to TRBJ1-2; D is unclear. The CDR3 is 13 residues long. CDR1 is SGHRS, CDR2 YFSETQ, per germline. The germline V and J ends were trimmed by 2 bases and 8 bases, with 13 bases remaining between them. This chain's CDR3 is CASSLSGDSGYTF. CDR3 in DNA: TGCGCCAGCAGCTTAAGTGGGGATAGCGGCTACACCTTC.